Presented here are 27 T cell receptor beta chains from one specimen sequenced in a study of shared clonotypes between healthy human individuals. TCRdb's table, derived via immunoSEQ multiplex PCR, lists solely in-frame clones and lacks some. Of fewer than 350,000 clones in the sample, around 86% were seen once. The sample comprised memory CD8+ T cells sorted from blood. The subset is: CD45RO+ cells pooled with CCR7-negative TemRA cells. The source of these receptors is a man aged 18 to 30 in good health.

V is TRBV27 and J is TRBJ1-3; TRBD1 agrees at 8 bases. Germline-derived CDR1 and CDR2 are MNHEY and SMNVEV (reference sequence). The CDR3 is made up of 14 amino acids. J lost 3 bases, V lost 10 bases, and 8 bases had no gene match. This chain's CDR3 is CATSQGAGGNTIYF. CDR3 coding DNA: TGTGCCACCTCCCAGGGGGCGGGTGGAAACACCATATATTTT.

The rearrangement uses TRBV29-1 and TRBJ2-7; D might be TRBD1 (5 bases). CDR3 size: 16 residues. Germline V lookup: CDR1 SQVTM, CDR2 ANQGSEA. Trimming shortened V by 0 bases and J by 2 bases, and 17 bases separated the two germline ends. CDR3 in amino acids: CSVEDGGRQRPYEQYF. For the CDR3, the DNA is TGCAGCGTTGAAGATGGTGGTAGACAGAGACCCTACGAGCAGTACTTC.

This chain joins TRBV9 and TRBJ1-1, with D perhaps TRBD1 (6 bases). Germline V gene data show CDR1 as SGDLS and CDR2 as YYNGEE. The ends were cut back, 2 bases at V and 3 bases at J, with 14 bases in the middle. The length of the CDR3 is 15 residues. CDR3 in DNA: TGTGCCAGCAGCGTGGGGGGCGGTTTGGACACTGAAGCTTTCTTT. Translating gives CASSVGGGLDTEAFF.

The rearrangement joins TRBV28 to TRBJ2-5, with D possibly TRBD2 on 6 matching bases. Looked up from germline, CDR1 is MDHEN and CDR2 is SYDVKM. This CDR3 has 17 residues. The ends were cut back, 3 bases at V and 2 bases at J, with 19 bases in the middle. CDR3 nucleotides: TGTGCCAGCAGTTTTCCGGAGGGAACTGCCGCTCAAGAGACCCAGTACTTC. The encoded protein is CASSFPEGTAAQETQYF. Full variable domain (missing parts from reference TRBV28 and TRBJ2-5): DVKVTQSSRYLVKRTGEKVFLECVQDMDHENMFWYRQDPGLGLRLIYFSYDVKMKEKGDIPEGYSVSREKKERFSLILESASTNQTSMYLCASSFPEGTAAQETQYFGPGTRLLVL.

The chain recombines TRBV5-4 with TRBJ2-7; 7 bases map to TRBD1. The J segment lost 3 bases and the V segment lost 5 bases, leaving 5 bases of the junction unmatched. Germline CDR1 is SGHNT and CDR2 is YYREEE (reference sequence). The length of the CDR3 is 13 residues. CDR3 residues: CASRGRDSYEQYF. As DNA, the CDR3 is TGTGCCAGCAGAGGCCGGGACAGCTACGAGCAGTACTTC.

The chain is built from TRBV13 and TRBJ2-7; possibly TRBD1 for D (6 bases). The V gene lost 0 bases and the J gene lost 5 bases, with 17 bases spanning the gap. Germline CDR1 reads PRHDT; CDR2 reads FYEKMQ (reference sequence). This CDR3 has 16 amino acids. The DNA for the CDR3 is TGTGCCAGCAGCTTAGGAATGGGGGCCCTCCCGGACGAGCAGTACTTC. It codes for CASSLGMGALPDEQYF.

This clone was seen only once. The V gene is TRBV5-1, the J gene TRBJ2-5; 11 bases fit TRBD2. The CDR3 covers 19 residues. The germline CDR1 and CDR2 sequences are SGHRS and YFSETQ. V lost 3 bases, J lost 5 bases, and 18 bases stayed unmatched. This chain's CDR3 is CASSWPLAGGDIQSETQYF. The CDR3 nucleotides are TGCGCCAGCAGCTGGCCTCTAGCGGGGGGCGATATACAGTCCGAGACCCAGTACTTC.

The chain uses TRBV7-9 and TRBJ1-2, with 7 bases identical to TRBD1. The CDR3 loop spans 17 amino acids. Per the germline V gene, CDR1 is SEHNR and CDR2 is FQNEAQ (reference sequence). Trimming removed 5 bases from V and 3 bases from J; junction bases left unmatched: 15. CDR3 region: CASSPIAGDSRDYGYTF. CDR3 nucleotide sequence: TGTGCCAGCAGCCCAATAGCCGGGGACAGTCGGGACTATGGCTACACCTTC.

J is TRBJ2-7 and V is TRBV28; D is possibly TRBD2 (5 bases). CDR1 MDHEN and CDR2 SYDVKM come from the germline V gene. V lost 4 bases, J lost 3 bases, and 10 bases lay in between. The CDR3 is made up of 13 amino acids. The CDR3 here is CASSSGESYEQYF. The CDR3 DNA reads TGTGCCAGCAGTTCTGGGGAGAGCTACGAGCAGTACTTC. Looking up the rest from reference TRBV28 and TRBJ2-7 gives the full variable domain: DVKVTQSSRYLVKRTGEKVFLECVQDMDHENMFWYRQDPGLGLRLIYFSYDVKMKEKGDIPEGYSVSREKKERFSLILESASTNQTSMYLCASSSGESYEQYFGPGTRLTVT.

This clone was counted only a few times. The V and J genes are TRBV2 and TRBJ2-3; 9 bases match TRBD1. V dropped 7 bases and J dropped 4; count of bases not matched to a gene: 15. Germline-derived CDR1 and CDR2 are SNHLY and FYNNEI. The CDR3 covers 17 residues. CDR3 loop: CASNEDRGPLYADTQYF. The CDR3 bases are TGTGCCAGCAATGAGGACAGGGGCCCACTTTATGCAGATACGCAGTATTTT.

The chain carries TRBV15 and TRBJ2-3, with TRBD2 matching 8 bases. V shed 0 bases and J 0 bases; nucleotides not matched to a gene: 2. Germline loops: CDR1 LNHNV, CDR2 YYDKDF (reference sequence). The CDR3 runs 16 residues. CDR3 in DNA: TGTGCCACCAGCAGAGATCGGGGGGGAAGCACAGATACGCAGTATTTT. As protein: CATSRDRGGSTDTQYF.

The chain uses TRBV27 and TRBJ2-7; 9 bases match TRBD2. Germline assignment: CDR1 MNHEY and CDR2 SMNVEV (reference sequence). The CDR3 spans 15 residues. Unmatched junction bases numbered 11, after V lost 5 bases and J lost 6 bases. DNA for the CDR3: TGTGCCAGCAGTCCCGTGGCGGGAGGGCCCGGCGAGCAGTACTTC. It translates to CASSPVAGGPGEQYF.

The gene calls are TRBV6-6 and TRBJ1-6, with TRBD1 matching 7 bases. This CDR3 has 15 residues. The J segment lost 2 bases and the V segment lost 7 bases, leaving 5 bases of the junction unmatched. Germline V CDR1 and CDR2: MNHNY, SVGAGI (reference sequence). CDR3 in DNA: TGTGCCAGCATCCACAGGGGAACCTATAATTCACCCCTCCACTTT. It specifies CASIHRGTYNSPLHF.

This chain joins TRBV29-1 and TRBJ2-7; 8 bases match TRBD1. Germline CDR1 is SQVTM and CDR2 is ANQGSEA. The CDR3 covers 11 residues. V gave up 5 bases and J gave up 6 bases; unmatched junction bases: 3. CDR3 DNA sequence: TGCAGCGTTATGGGGACAGGCGAGCAGTACTTC. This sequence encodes CSVMGTGEQYF.

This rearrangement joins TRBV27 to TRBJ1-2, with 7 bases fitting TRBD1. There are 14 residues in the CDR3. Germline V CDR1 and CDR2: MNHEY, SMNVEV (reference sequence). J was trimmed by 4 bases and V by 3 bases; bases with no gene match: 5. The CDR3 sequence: CASSLTGSGYGYTF. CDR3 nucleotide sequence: TGTGCCAGCAGTTTGACAGGGTCGGGCTATGGCTACACCTTC.

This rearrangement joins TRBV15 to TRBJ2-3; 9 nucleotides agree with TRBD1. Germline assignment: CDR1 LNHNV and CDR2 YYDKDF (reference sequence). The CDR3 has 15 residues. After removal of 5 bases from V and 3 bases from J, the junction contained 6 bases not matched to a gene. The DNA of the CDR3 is TGTGCCACCAGCGAGGGACAGGGTTTTACAGATACGCAGTATTTT. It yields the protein CATSEGQGFTDTQYF. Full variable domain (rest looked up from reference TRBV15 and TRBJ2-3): DAMVIQNPRYQVTQFGKPVTLSCSQTLNHNVMYWYQQKSSQAPKLLFHYYDKDFNNEADTPDNFQSRRPNTSFCFLDIRSPGLGDTAMYLCATSEGQGFTDTQYFGPGTRLTVL.

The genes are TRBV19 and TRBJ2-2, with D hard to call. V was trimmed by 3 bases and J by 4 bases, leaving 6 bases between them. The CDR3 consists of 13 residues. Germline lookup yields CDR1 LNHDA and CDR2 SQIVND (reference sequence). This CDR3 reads CASSIRLTGELFF. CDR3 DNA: TGTGCCAGTAGTATCCGTCTCACCGGGGAGCTGTTTTTT.

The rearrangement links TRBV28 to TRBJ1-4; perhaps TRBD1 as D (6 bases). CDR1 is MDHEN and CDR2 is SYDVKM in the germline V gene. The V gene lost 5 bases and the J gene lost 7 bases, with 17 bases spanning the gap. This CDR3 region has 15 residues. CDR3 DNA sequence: TGTGCCAGCAGTCTGAAGGGGGTTTCGGGTGAAAAACTGTTTTTT. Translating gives CASSLKGVSGEKLFF.

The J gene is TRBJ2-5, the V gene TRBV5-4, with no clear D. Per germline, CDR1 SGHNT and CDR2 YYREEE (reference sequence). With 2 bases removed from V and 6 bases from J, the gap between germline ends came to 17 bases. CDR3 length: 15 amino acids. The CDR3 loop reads CASSLPGPLVQTQYF. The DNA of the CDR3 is TGTGCCAGCAGCTTACCGGGCCCCCTGGTGCAGACCCAGTACTTC.

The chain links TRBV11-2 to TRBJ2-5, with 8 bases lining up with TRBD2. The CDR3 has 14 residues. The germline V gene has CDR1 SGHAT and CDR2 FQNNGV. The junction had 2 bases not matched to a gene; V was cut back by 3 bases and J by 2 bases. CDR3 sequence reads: CASSFSGGQETQYF. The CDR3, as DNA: TGTGCCAGCAGCTTCTCGGGAGGGCAAGAGACCCAGTACTTC.

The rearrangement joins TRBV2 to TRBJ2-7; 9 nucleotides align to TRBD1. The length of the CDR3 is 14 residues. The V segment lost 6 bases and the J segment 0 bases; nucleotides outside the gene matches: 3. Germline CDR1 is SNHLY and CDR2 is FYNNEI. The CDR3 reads CASSGTGPSYEQYF. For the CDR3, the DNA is TGTGCCAGCAGCGGGACAGGGCCCTCCTACGAGCAGTACTTC.

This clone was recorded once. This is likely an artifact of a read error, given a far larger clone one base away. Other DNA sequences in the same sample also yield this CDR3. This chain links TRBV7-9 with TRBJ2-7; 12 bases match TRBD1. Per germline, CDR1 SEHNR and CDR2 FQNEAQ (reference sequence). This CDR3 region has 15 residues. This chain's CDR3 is CASSSRDRGLLEQYF. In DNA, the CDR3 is TGTGCCAGCAGCTCCCGGGACAGGGGGCTCCTGGAGCAGTACTTT. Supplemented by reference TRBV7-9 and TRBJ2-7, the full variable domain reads DTGVSQNPRHKITKRGQNVTFRCDPISEHNRLYWYRQTLGQGPEFLTYFQNEAQLEKSRLLSDRFSAERPKGSFSTLEIQRTEQGDSAMYLCASSSRDRGLLEQYFGPGTRLTVT.

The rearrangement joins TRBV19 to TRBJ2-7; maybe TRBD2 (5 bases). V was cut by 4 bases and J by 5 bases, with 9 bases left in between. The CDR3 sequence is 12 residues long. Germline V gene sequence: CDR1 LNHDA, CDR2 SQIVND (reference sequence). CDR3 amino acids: CASSSSGNEQYF. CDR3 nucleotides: TGTGCCAGTAGTAGTTCGGGGAACGAGCAGTACTTC.

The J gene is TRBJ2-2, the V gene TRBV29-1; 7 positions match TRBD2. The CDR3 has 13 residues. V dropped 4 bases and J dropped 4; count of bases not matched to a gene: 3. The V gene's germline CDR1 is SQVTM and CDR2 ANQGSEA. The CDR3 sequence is CSVGGRPTGELFF. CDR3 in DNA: TGCAGCGTTGGCGGGAGACCCACCGGGGAGCTGTTTTTT.

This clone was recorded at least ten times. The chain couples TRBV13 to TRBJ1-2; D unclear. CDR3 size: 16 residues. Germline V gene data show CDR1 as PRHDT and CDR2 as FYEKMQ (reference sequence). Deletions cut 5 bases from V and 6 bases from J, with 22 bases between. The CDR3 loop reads CASSPRSEGGVNGYTF. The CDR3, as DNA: TGTGCCAGCAGCCCCCGATCTGAGGGAGGTGTAAATGGCTACACCTTC.

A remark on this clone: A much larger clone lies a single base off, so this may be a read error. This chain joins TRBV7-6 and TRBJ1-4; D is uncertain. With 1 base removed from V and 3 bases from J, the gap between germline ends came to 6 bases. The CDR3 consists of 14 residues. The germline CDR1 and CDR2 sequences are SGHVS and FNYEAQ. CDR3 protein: CASSLGEANEKLFF. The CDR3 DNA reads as TGTGCCAGCAGCTTAGGGGAAGCTAATGAAAAACTGTTTTTT.

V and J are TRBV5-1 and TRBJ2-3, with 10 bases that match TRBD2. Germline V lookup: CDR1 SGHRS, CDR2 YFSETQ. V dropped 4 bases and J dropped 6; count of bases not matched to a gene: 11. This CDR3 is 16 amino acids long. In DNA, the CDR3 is TGCGCCAGCAGCGGCGGCCTAGCGGGAGTAGGGGATACGCAGTATTTT. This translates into CASSGGLAGVGDTQYF.